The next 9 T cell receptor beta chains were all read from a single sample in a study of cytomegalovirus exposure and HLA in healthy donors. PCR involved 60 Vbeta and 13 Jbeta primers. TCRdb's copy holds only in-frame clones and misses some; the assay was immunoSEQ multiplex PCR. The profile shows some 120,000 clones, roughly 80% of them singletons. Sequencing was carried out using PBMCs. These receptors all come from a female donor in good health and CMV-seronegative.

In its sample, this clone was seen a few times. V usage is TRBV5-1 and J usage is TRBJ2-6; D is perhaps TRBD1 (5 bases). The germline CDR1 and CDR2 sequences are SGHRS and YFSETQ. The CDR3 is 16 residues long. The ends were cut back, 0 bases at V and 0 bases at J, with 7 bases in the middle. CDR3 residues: CASSLGGNSGANVLTF. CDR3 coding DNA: TGCGCCAGCAGCTTGGGGGGCAACTCTGGGGCCAACGTCCTGACTTTC.

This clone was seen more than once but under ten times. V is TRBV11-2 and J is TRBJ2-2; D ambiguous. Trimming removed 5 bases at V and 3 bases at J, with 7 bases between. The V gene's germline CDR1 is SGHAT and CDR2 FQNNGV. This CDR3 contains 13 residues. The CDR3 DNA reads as TGTGCCAGCAGCGAGGCCCACACCGGGGAGCTGTTTTTT. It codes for CASSEAHTGELFF. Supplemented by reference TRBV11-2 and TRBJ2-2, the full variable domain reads EAGVAQSPRYKIIEKRQSVAFWCNPISGHATLYWYQQILGQGPKLLIQFQNNGVVDDSQLPKDRFSAERLKGVDSTLKIQPAKLEDSAVYLCASSEAHTGELFFGEGSRLTVL.

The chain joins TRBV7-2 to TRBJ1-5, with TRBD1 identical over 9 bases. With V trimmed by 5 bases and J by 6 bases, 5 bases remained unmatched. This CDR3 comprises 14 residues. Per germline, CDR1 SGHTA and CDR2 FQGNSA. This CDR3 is CASSPGQGAQPQHF. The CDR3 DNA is TGTGCCAGCAGCCCGGGACAGGGTGCTCAGCCCCAGCATTTT.

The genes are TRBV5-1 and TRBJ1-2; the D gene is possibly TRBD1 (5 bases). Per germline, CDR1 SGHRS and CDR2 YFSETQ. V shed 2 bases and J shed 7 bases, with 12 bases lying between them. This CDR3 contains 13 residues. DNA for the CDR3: TGCGCCAGCAGCTTTCAGGGAGGGTCTGGCTACACCTTC. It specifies CASSFQGGSGYTF.

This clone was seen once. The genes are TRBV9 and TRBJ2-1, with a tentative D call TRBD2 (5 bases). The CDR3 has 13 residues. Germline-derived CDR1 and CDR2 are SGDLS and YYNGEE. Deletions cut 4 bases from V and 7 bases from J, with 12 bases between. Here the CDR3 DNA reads TGTGCCAGCAGCCCCGGACTGGGGAATGAGCAGTTCTTC. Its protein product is CASSPGLGNEQFF.

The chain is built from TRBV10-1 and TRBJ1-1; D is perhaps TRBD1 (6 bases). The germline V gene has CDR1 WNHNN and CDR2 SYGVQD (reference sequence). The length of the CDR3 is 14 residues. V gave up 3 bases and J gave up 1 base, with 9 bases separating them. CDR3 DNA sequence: TGCGCCAGCAGTGATGACAGGTGGAACACTGAAGCTTTCTTT. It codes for CASSDDRWNTEAFF.

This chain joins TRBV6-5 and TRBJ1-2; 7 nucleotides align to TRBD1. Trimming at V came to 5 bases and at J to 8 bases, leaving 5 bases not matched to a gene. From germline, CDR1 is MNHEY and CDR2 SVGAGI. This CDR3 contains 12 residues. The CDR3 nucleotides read TGTGCCAGCAGTACGACAGGGAGCGGCTACACCTTC. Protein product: CASSTTGSGYTF.

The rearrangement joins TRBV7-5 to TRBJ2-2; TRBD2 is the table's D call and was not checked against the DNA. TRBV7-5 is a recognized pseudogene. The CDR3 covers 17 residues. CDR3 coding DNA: TGTGCCAGAAACACTAGCGGGGGCCCCCTGAACACCGGGGAGCTGTTTTTT. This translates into CARNTSGGPLNTGELFF.

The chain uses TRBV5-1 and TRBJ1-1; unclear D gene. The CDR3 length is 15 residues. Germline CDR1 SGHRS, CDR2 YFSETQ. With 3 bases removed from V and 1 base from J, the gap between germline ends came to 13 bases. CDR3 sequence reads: CASSSEGAANTEAFF. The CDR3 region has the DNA TGCGCCAGCAGCTCGGAGGGTGCAGCGAACACTGAAGCTTTCTTT. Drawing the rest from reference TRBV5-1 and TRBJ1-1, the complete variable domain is KAGVTQTPRYLIKTRGQQVTLSCSPISGHRSVSWYQQTPGQGLQFLFEYFSETQRNKGNFPGRFSGRQFSNSRSEMNVSTLELGDSALYLCASSSEGAANTEAFFGQGTRLTVV.